This is a list of T cell receptor beta chains from one sample in a study of identical twins. Using its own MiXCR run on the 5' RACE reads, TCRdb lists one record per CDR3 protein. The table has under 350,000 distinct CDR3 sequences, just under 9.5% seen once; the top ten hold around 7.1%. These sequences were also reported in another study, on yellow fever vaccine responses in identical twins.

Sequenced material: CD8+ T cells sorted from blood. Receptor source: a woman under 30 in good health. CDR3s include the opening cysteine and the closing phenylalanine or tryptophan. Fields, in order: V gene, clone size, D gene, J gene, CDR3 DNA, CDR3 protein. D genes are given only for firm matches. Some rows have no size entry. The others give once, few or many, or a class for an expanded clone.

v_call: TRBV29-1
clone_size: .
d_call: .
j_call: TRBJ1-3
cdr3_nt: TGCAGCGTTGAAGGGGGGGTAAAGTCTGGAAACACCATATATTTT
cdr3_aa: CSVEGGVKSGNTIYF

v_call: TRBV6-2/TRBV6-3
clone_size: .
d_call: .
j_call: TRBJ2-3
cdr3_nt: TGTGCCAGCAGTTACCTCCGGAGGGGCACAGATACGCAGTATTTT
cdr3_aa: CASSYLRRGTDTQYF

v_call: TRBV15
clone_size: many
d_call: .
j_call: TRBJ1-1
cdr3_nt: TGTGCCACCAGCAGAGTTCGGGAGGACGAGAACACTGAAGCTTTCTTT
cdr3_aa: CATSRVREDENTEAFF

v_call: TRBV25-1
clone_size: .
d_call: TRBD1
j_call: TRBJ2-1
cdr3_nt: TGTGCCAGCAGTCGGGACAGGTTTCATGAGCAGTTCTTC
cdr3_aa: CASSRDRFHEQFF

v_call: TRBV4-1
clone_size: .
d_call: .
j_call: TRBJ2-7
cdr3_nt: TGCGCCAGCAGCCAAGAAGTTCGGGCCTCCTACGAGCAGTACTTC
cdr3_aa: CASSQEVRASYEQYF

v_call: TRBV6-5
clone_size: .
d_call: .
j_call: TRBJ2-7
cdr3_nt: TGTGCCAGCAGTTACTCTTGGCTAGCCGCCCCCTACGAGCAGTACTTC
cdr3_aa: CASSYSWLAAPYEQYF

v_call: TRBV7-9
clone_size: .
d_call: TRBD1
j_call: TRBJ1-1
cdr3_nt: TGTGCCAGCACCCTCGGGACAGGGGGAACTGAAGCTTTCTTT
cdr3_aa: CASTLGTGGTEAFF

v_call: TRBV7-9
clone_size: .
d_call: .
j_call: TRBJ2-5
cdr3_nt: TGTGCCAGCAGGGGGGCTTTCGGAGAGACCCAGTACTTC
cdr3_aa: CASRGAFGETQYF

v_call: TRBV10-3
clone_size: once
d_call: .
j_call: TRBJ2-6
cdr3_nt: TGTGCCATCAGTGGAACCCCCGGGACCTACTCTGGGGCCAACGTCCTGACTTTC
cdr3_aa: CAISGTPGTYSGANVLTF

v_call: TRBV6-4
clone_size: once
d_call: .
j_call: TRBJ2-1
cdr3_nt: TGTGCCAGCAGTGACGGGTCCATCGGGAATGAGCAGTTCTTC
cdr3_aa: CASSDGSIGNEQFF

v_call: TRBV14
clone_size: many
d_call: .
j_call: TRBJ2-2
cdr3_nt: TGTGCCAGCAGCCCAGCGTCCACCGGGGAGCTGTTTTTT
cdr3_aa: CASSPASTGELFF

v_call: TRBV29-1
clone_size: few
d_call: TRBD2
j_call: TRBJ2-1
cdr3_nt: TGCAGCGTCGTGTGGACTAGCGGGAGGCAGAGCTCCTACAATGAGCAGTTCTTC
cdr3_aa: CSVVWTSGRQSSYNEQFF

v_call: TRBV5-1
clone_size: few
d_call: TRBD1
j_call: TRBJ1-2
cdr3_nt: TGCGCCAGCAGCTTGGAAGGGGGCTCTAACTATGGCTACACCTTC
cdr3_aa: CASSLEGGSNYGYTF

v_call: TRBV29-1
clone_size: many
d_call: TRBD1
j_call: TRBJ2-2
cdr3_nt: TGCAGCGTTGATTTAGGGGGCCCCGGGGAGCTGTTTTTT
cdr3_aa: CSVDLGGPGELFF

v_call: TRBV15
clone_size: few
d_call: TRBD2
j_call: TRBJ2-1
cdr3_nt: TGTGCCACCAGTTACCCAGCGGGGGGCTCCTACAATGAGCAGTTCTTC
cdr3_aa: CATSYPAGGSYNEQFF

v_call: TRBV28
clone_size: .
d_call: TRBD1
j_call: TRBJ1-4
cdr3_nt: TGTGCCAGCAGGCAACGGGACAGCTATGAAAAACTGTTTTTT
cdr3_aa: CASRQRDSYEKLFF

v_call: TRBV29-1
clone_size: many
d_call: TRBD2
j_call: TRBJ2-7
cdr3_nt: TGCAGCGTTCTAGCGGGGGACTACGAGCAGTACTTC
cdr3_aa: CSVLAGDYEQYF

v_call: TRBV9
clone_size: many
d_call: .
j_call: TRBJ2-1
cdr3_nt: TGTGCCAGCAGCGTAGGTATTCAGGGCAATGAGCAGTTCTTC
cdr3_aa: CASSVGIQGNEQFF

v_call: TRBV6-6
clone_size: many
d_call: TRBD1
j_call: TRBJ2-1
cdr3_nt: TGTGCCAGCAGCCTGACAGGGCATAACTACAATGAGCAGTTCTTC
cdr3_aa: CASSLTGHNYNEQFF